These 10 T cell receptor beta chains were all obtained from the same sample, sequenced in a study of response to subunit inactivated influenza vaccine (dated by TCRdb to 2016 to 2019). The library relied on RT-PCR. The instrument given in TCRdb is Illumina HiSeq 2500. Clones were called with MiXCR by TCRdb after fastp trimmed the public reads at Q25, and only in-frame beta chains were retained. When rows share a CDR3 protein, they turn into one entry using the most common DNA and genes. The sample table contains around 200,000 distinct CDR3 sequences; only one count was recorded for around 9% of them. The ten largest clones add up to 11% of the sample. This specimen consisted of non-naive T cells sorted from PBMCs, obtained on the day of vaccination. According to the study, the label for this sample's cell subset or site signals: memory T cell fraction. Every receptor here comes from a man in his fifties who received an inactivated influenza vaccine. Donor details come from another sample of the same person, matched by shared clones.

The chain recombines TRBV6-5 with TRBJ2-5, with D perhaps TRBD2 (6 bases). The CDR3 is 16 residues long. V was trimmed by 2 bases and J by 5 bases, leaving 18 bases between them. The germline V gene has CDR1 MNHEY and CDR2 SVGAGI. For the CDR3, the DNA is TGTGCCAGCAGTTACGGGGGGTTTGGGGTAGGGGAGACCCAGTACTTC. Translating it yields CASSYGGFGVGETQYF.

Note on this clonotype: A much larger clone differs from this one at a single base, so this may be a read error. The chain recombines TRBV19 with TRBJ2-2; either TRBD1 or TRBD2 may supply D (5 bases each). The germline V and J ends were trimmed by 5 bases and 7 bases, with 17 bases remaining between them. The CDR3 spans 15 residues. Germline CDR1 LNHDA, CDR2 SQIVND (reference sequence). The CDR3 spells CASSPRDLFSGELFF. Here the CDR3 DNA reads TGTGCCAGTAGTCCAAGGGACCTCTTTAGCGGGGAGCTGTTTTTT.

At least ten counts were recorded for this clonotype. The CDR3, as DNA: TGTGCCAGCAGCTTATTGGGTGTATCCGTCGACAATGAGCAGTTCTTC. It is translated as CASSLLGVSVDNEQFF. The J gene is TRBJ2-1, the V gene TRBV5-6; D remains ambiguous. Germline CDR1 and CDR2: SGHDT and YYEEEE. The CDR3 consists of 16 residues. Trimming stripped 2 bases from V and 5 bases from J, with 17 bases between. Full variable domain (remainder filled in from reference TRBV5-6 and TRBJ2-1): DAGVTQSPTHLIKTRGQQVTLRCSPKSGHDTVSWYQQALGQGPQFIFQYYEEEERQRGNFPDRFSGHQFPNYSSELNVNALLLGDSALYLCASSLLGVSVDNEQFFGPGTRLTVL.

The chain has TRBV10-3 and TRBJ2-1; D possibly corresponds to TRBD1 (5 bases). Trimming pared 9 bases from V and 5 bases from J, leaving 14 bases between. The CDR3 consists of 13 residues. Germline CDR1 is ENHRY and CDR2 is SYGVKD. The CDR3 region has the DNA TGTGCCATTAAGGGGCAGAGTCACAATGAGCAGTTCTTC. Translating gives CAIKGQSHNEQFF.

CDR3 in amino acids: CASSRGSSDTQYF. CDR3 nucleotide sequence: TGTGCCAGCAGCCGGGGGAGCTCAGATACGCAGTATTTT. The gene calls are TRBV7-3 and TRBJ2-3; TRBD2 might be the D (6 bases). CDR1 SGHTA and CDR2 FQGTGA come from the germline V gene. CDR3 size: 13 residues. Trimming removed 5 bases at V and 4 bases at J, with 10 bases between.

This clonotype showed up many times. This chain joins TRBV7-3 and TRBJ1-1, with TRBD1 as a possible D gene (5 bases). There are 13 residues in the CDR3. Trimming took 2 bases from V and 4 from J, leaving 8 bases between them. From germline, CDR1 is SGHTA and CDR2 FQGTGA. The CDR3 sequence: CASSLGGFTEAFF. CDR3 sequence (DNA): TGTGCCAGCAGCTTAGGGGGTTTCACTGAAGCTTTCTTT.

This clonotype was observed a handful of times. V is TRBV5-1 and J is TRBJ1-6, with 9 bases that match TRBD1. The CDR3 sequence is 15 residues long. The germline V gene encodes CDR1 SGHRS and CDR2 YFSETQ. V shed 4 bases, J shed 8 bases, and the junction held 7 bases outside the gene matches. The DNA for the CDR3 is TGCGCCAGCAGCCCCACCGGGACAGGGCATTCACCCCTCCACTTT. Protein sequence: CASSPTGTGHSPLHF. The whole variable domain, filled in from reference TRBV5-1 and TRBJ1-6, reads KAGVTQTPRYLIKTRGQQVTLSCSPISGHRSVSWYQQTPGQGLQFLFEYFSETQRNKGNFPGRFSGRQFSNSRSEMNVSTLELGDSALYLCASSPTGTGHSPLHFGNGTRLTVT.

This clonotype was counted only a few times. The chain recombines TRBV5-1 with TRBJ2-3; 8 positions agree with TRBD1. V was clipped by 4 bases and J by 2 bases; unmatched bases: 6. CDR1 is SGHRS, CDR2 YFSETQ, per germline. The CDR3 is 15 residues long. CDR3: CASSQGQANTDTQYF. The CDR3 nucleotides are TGCGCCAGCAGCCAGGGACAGGCAAACACAGATACGCAGTATTTT.

The chain has TRBV4-1 and TRBJ1-2, with 9 positions matching TRBD1. The CDR3 covers 18 residues. From germline, CDR1 is MGHRA and CDR2 YSYEKL. Trimming took 1 base from V and 8 from J; bases not matched to a gene: 17. The CDR3 loop is CASSQVWTGVLMNSGYTF. The CDR3 DNA follows: TGCGCCAGCAGCCAAGTATGGACAGGGGTTCTAATGAACTCGGGCTACACCTTC.

This clonotype came up a few times. J is TRBJ2-7 and V is TRBV5-1; D not resolved. With 5 bases removed from V and 1 base from J, the gap between germline ends came to 4 bases. The CDR3 is 11 amino acids. Per germline, CDR1 SGHRS and CDR2 YFSETQ. The chain's CDR3 is CASRRSYEQYF. The CDR3 DNA reads TGCGCCAGCAGACGGTCCTACGAGCAGTACTTC.